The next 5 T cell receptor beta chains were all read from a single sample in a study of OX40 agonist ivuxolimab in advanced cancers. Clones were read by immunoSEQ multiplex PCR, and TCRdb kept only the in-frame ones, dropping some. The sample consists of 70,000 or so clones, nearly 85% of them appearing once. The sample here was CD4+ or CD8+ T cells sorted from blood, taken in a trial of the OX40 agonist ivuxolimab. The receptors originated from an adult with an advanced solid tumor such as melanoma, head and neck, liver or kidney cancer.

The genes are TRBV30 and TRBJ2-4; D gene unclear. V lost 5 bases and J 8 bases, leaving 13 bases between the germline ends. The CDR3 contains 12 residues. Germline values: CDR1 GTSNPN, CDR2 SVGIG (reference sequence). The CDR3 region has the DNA TGTGCCTGGGGCCCTTCGTATCACATTCAGTACTTC. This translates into CAWGPSYHIQYF.

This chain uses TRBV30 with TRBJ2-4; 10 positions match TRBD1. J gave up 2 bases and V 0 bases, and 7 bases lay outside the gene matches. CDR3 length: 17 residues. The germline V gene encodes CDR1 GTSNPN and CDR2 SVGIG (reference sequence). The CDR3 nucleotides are TGTGCCTGGAGTGTGGGGGGACAGGGGATTACCAAAAACATTCAGTACTTC. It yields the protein CAWSVGGQGITKNIQYF.

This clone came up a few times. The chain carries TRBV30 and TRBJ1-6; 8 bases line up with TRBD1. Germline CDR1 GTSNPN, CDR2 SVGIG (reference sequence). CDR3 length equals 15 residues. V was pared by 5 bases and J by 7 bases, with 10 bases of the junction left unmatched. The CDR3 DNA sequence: TGTGCCTGGGCCTCTTTGGACAGGGAGAATTCACCCCTCCACTTT. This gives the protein CAWASLDRENSPLHF.

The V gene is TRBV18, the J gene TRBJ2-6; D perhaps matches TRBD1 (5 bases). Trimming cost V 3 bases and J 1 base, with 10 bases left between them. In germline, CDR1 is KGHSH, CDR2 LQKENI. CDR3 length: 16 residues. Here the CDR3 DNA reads TGTGCCAGCTCACCCCGAAACAGGTCTGGGGCCAACGTCCTGACTTTC. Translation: CASSPRNRSGANVLTF.

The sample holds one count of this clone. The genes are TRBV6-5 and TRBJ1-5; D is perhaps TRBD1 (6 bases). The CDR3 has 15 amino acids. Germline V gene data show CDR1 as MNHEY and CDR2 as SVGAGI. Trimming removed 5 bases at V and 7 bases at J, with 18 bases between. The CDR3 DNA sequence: TGTGCCAGCAGTGGGGGGCGAGAGGGGGTCCAGCCCCAGCATTTT. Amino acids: CASSGGREGVQPQHF.